This paragraph covers one TCR beta chain sequence. Repertoires were generated with immunoSEQ multiplex PCR, while TCRdb's copy carries only in-frame clones and drops some. The sample has just over 90,000 clones; roughly 80% are singletons. The CDR3 sequence is 14 residues long. The V and J ends lost 1 base and 4 bases, in that order; junction bases with no gene match: 1. Germline-derived CDR1 and CDR2 are SGHRS and YFSETQ. The data are from a study of blood T cell repertoires in COVID-19. Across the study: The analysed material was cDNA or gDNA that came from T cells, B-cell-depleted T cells, or PBMCs.

The clonotype comes from a human donor in a cohort sampled during active COVID-19. The genes are TRBV5-1 and TRBJ2-1, with 8 bases that match TRBD2. Material: peripheral blood. For the CDR3, the DNA is TGCGCCAGCAGCTTGACTAGCGGATACAATGAGCAGTTCTTC. Protein product: CASSLTSGYNEQFF.